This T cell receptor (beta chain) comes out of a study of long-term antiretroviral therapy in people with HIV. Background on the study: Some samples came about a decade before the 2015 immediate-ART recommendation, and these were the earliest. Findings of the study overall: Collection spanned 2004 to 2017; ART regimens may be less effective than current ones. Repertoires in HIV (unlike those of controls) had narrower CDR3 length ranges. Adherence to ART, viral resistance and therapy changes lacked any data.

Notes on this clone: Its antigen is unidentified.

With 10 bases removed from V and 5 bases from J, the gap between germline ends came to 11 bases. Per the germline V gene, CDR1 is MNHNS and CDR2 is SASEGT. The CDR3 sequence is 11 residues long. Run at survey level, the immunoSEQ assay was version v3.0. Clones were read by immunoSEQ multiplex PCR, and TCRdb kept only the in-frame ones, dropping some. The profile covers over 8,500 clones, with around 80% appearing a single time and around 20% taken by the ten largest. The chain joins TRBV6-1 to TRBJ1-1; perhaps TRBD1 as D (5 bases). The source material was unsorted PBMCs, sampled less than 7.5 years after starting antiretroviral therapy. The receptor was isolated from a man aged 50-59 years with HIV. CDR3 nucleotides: TGTGCCACTCTATGGGGGACTGAAGCTTTCTTT. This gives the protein CATLWGTEAFF.